This entry lists 5 T cell receptor beta chains sequenced from one sample in a study of shared clonotypes between healthy human individuals. Repertoires were generated with immunoSEQ multiplex PCR, while TCRdb's copy carries only in-frame clones and drops some. In the table there are about 1,800,000 clones, approximately 94% of which are singletons. Terminally differentiated effector memory CD45RA+ cells were excluded by CCR7 positive selection of CD45RO-negative cells. The material sequenced was naive CD8+ T cells sorted from blood. Every receptor here comes from a man aged 18 to 30 in good health.

This rearrangement joins TRBV5-4 to TRBJ1-1; D is uncertain. CDR1 and CDR2 from the germline V gene are SGHNT and YYREEE (reference sequence). Trimming cost V 3 bases and J 3 bases, with 18 bases left between them. The CDR3 covers 16 residues. CDR3 coding DNA: TGTGCCAGCAGCTCCGACCGGGATCCTGTAGACACTGAAGCTTTCTTT. It codes for CASSSDRDPVDTEAFF.

The genes are TRBV5-8 and TRBJ2-5, with 7 positions matching TRBD1. This CDR3 contains 16 residues. Looked up from germline, CDR1 is SGHTS and CDR2 is YDEGEE. J gave up 5 bases and V 2 bases, and 12 bases lay outside the gene matches. In nucleotides, the CDR3 is TGTGCCAGCAGCTTAGGGCAGACAGGGTACGGGGAGACCCAGTACTTC. This translates into CASSLGQTGYGETQYF.

This chain connects TRBV14 to TRBJ2-3; D is tentatively TRBD1 or TRBD2 (5 bases each). This CDR3 comprises 12 residues. Germline CDR1 SGHDN, CDR2 FVKESK. V lost 1 base, J lost 6 bases, and 5 bases lay in between. The CDR3 DNA reads as TGTGCCAGCAGCCAAGGGGGGGATACGCAGTATTTT. Its protein product is CASSQGGDTQYF.

The genes are TRBV18 and TRBJ2-7, with D possibly TRBD1 on 6 matching bases. The germline V gene has CDR1 KGHSH and CDR2 LQKENI. V lost 2 bases to trimming and J lost 2 bases, with 10 bases between them. The CDR3 runs 14 residues. The CDR3 DNA reads as TGTGCCAGCTCACCAGTAGGACAGACCTACGAGCAGTACTTC. Translated, it gives CASSPVGQTYEQYF.

This chain connects TRBV27 to TRBJ2-7, with 9 bases matching TRBD2. Looked up from germline, CDR1 is MNHEY and CDR2 is SMNVEV (reference sequence). The length of the CDR3 is 16 residues. After removal of 5 bases from V and 4 bases from J, the junction contained 12 bases not matched to a gene. This CDR3 reads CASSIYGAGGPYEQYF. The CDR3 bases are TGTGCCAGCAGTATTTATGGGGCGGGAGGGCCTTACGAGCAGTACTTC.